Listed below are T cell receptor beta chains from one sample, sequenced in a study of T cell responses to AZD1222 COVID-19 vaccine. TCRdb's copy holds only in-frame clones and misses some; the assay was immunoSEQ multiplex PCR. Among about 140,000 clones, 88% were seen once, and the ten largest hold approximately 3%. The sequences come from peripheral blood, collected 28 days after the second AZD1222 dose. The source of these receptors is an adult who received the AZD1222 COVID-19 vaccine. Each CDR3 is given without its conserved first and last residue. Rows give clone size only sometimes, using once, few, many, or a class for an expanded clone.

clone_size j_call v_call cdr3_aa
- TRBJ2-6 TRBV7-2 ASSPQGAYSGANVLT
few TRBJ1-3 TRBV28 ASSSGPSSGNTIY
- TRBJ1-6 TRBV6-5 ASTYNEGSNSPLH
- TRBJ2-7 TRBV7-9 ASSGSYEQY
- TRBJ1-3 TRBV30 ALDSGNTIY
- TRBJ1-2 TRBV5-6 ASSSQGNYGYT
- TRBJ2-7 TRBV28 ASSLEKPYEQY
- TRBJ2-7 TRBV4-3 ASSQARNNAYEQY
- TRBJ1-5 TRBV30 AWSEGQGGQPQH
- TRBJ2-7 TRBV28 ASSSPQDSIRGEQY
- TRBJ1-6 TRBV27 ASSLSGGSPLH
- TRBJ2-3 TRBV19 ASRTQGFSTDTQY
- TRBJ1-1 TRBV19 ASSMVGREAF
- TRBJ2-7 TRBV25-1 ASSEEWAGSYEQY
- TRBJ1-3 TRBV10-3 AISEESGAGTRNTIY
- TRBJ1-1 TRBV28 ASSFLYTEAF
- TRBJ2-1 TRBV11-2 ASNQQGSGANEQF
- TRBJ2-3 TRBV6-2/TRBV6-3 ASSYSGGFDTQY
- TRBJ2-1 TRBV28 ASSIGTGGLPEQF
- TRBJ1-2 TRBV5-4 ASSLTGGNSGGYT
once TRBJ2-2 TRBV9 ASSLELGNTGELF
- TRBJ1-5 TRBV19 ASSIFGDGPQH
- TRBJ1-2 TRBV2 ASSAGGHYGYT
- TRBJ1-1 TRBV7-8 ASSVTGMNTEAF
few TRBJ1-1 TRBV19 ATLNVRGGWANTEAF
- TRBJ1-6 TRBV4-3 ASSQEEREGRTPLH
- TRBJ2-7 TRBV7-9 ASSAFPGQGPSLAYEQY
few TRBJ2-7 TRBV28 ASSLSGPRGIHEQY
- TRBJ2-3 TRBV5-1 ASSPPGLAPDTQY
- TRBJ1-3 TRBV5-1 ASSRDNSGNTIY
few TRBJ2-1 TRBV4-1 ASSPTSASADEQF
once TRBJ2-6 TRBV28 ASSLIGADGYSGANVLT
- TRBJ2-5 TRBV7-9 ASSLTNPPQY
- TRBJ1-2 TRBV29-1 SGYVEGYT
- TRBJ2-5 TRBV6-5 ASSRSGSQETQY
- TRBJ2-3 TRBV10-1 ASSDRREGTQY
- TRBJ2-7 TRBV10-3 AISEGPGVREQY
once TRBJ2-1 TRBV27 ATSGAREQF